This TCR beta chain was recorded in a study of blood T cell repertoires in COVID-19. Study-level information: Spain, Italy and the United States supplied samples that represented acute and convalescent COVID-19. From T cells, B-cell-depleted T cells, or PBMCs came the material, which was cDNA or gDNA.

V shed 3 bases and J 4 bases; nucleotides not matched to a gene: 3. Germline V gives CDR1 LNHDA, CDR2 SQIVND (reference sequence). This CDR3 spans 15 amino acids. Assay used: immunoSEQ multiplex PCR; TCRdb lists only in-frame clones, some missing. The sample lists about 200,000 clones, 88% occurring once. The sequencing sample was made of peripheral blood. V gene TRBV19 combines with J gene TRBJ1-5, with 10 bases matching TRBD1. This clonotype originated in a man between 18 and 35 years old with active or convalescent COVID-19. CDR3 coding DNA: TGTGCCAGTAGTATGGGGGACAGGGGAAATCAGCCCCAGCATTTT. The encoded protein is CASSMGDRGNQPQHF.